A single sample is the source of the 10 T cell receptor beta chains below, sequenced in a study of breast tumors, draining lymph nodes, adjacent tissues. Breast cancer patients provided tissue from their axillary draining lymph nodes. Via MiXCR, TCRdb re-called the multiplex PCR reads, giving one row per CDR3 protein. The sample has 85,000 to 130,000 distinct CDR3 sequences; 21% are singletons. The sequencing input was axillary lymph node tissue. Receptors originate from a female donor with breast cancer. Some clones in this sample may be carry-over from other donors' samples.

The chain links TRBV30 to TRBJ2-3; no clear D gene. Trimming took 2 bases from V and 9 from J, leaving 15 bases between them. CDR3 length: 13 residues. Germline CDR1 is GTSNPN and CDR2 is SVGIG (reference sequence). The CDR3 reads CAWSPHPQRTQYF. Written as DNA, the CDR3 is TGTGCCTGGAGTCCTCACCCACAGAGAACGCAGTATTTT.

This clonotype was found many times. The gene calls are TRBV19 and TRBJ1-5; D unresolved. CDR1 is LNHDA and CDR2 is SQIVND in the germline V gene (reference sequence). Trimming left V 5 bases short and J 4 bases short, with 15 bases between. This CDR3 is 15 amino acids long. This CDR3 reads CASSLIGEINQPQHF. DNA of the CDR3: TGTGCCAGTAGTCTCATCGGGGAAATAAATCAGCCCCAGCATTTT.

The sample holds many counts of this clonotype. The V gene is TRBV5-1, the J gene TRBJ1-6; D ambiguous. From germline, CDR1 is SGHRS and CDR2 YFSETQ. The CDR3 loop spans 15 amino acids. Deletions cut 1 base from V and 8 bases from J, with 13 bases between. In nucleotides, the CDR3 is TGCGCCAGCAGCTTGAACGCCTTGGGTGATTCACCCCTCCACTTT. Translated: CASSLNALGDSPLHF.

V is TRBV15 and J is TRBJ1-1; D uncertain. The CDR3 has 13 residues. With 5 bases removed from V and 1 base from J, the gap between germline ends came to 8 bases. In germline, CDR1 is LNHNV, CDR2 YYDKDF (reference sequence). The chain's CDR3 is CATSLARNTEAFF. The CDR3 DNA follows: TGTGCCACCAGCCTGGCCAGGAACACTGAAGCTTTCTTT.

This clonotype was recorded many times. The V call is TRBV6-1, the J call TRBJ1-2; D remains ambiguous. Trimming left V 2 bases short and J 6 bases short, with 10 bases between. Germline lookup yields CDR1 MNHNS and CDR2 SASEGT. The CDR3 is made up of 13 amino acids. This chain's CDR3 is CASSEYSGDGYTF. Here the CDR3 DNA reads TGTGCCAGCAGTGAATATTCCGGGGATGGCTACACCTTC.

Regarding this clonotype: A much bigger clone sits one base away, suggesting this may be a read error. V gene TRBV5-6 combines with J gene TRBJ2-7, with TRBD2 as a possible D gene (6 bases). Germline V gives CDR1 SGHDT, CDR2 YYEEEE. Trimming left V 2 bases short and J 2 bases short, with 11 bases between. This CDR3 has 14 amino acids. CDR3 coding DNA: TGTGCCAGCAGCTTCATGGAGGGAACCTACGAGCAGTACTTC. The encoded protein is CASSFMEGTYEQYF.

The sample holds many counts of this clonotype. CDR3 sequence: CAITLGGGVDGYTF. DNA for the CDR3: TGTGCCATCACCCTTGGAGGGGGCGTGGACGGCTACACCTTC. The genes are TRBV10-3 and TRBJ1-2, with TRBD1 matching over 7 bases. CDR3 size: 14 residues. Germline assignment: CDR1 ENHRY and CDR2 SYGVKD. V lost 7 bases and J lost 8; bases outside the gene matches: 13.

The V and J genes are TRBV5-6 and TRBJ1-1, with D uncertain. This CDR3 is built from 14 residues. Trimming left V 1 base short and J 5 bases short, with 12 bases between. Germline values: CDR1 SGHDT, CDR2 YYEEEE. Here the CDR3 reads CASSLSGWGTEAFF. The CDR3 DNA sequence: TGTGCCAGCAGCTTGTCCGGGTGGGGAACTGAAGCTTTCTTT.

Comment on this clonotype: A much larger clone differs from this one at a single base, so this may be a read error. V gene TRBV27 combines with J gene TRBJ1-6; D possibly corresponds to TRBD1 (6 bases). This CDR3 has 15 amino acids. V dropped 8 bases and J dropped 9 bases, with 20 bases sitting between them. Germline CDR1 is MNHEY and CDR2 is SMNVEV (reference sequence). CDR3 coding DNA: TGTGCCAGCGGCAGGGGTGTAGAGCTTGCTTCACCCCTCCACTTT. Protein sequence: CASGRGVELASPLHF.

This clonotype was recorded many times. The chain recombines TRBV7-8 with TRBJ2-7, with 7 nucleotides matching TRBD2. In germline, CDR1 is SGHVS, CDR2 FQNEAQ. The CDR3 runs to 16 residues. J lost 0 bases, V lost 4 bases, and 9 bases had no gene match. The chain's CDR3 is CASSYSGGGSSYEQYF. The CDR3 DNA sequence: TGTGCCAGCAGCTATTCGGGCGGGGGAAGCTCCTACGAGCAGTACTTC.